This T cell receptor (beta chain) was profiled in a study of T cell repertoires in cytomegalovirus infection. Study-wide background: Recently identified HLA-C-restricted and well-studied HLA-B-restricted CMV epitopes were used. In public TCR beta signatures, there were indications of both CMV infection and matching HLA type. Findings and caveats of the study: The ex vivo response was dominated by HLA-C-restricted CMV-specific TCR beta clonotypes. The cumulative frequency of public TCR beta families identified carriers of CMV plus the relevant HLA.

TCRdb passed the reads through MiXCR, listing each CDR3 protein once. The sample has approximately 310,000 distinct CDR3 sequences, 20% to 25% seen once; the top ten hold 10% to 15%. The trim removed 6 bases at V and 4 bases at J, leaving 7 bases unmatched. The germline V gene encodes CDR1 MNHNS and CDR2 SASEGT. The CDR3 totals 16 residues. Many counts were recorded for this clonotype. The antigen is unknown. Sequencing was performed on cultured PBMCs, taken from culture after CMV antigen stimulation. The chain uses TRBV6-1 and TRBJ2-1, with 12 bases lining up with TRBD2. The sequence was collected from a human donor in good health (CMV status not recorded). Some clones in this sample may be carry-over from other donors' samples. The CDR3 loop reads CASRTRTSGTYNEQFF. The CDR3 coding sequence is TGTGCCAGCAGAACAAGGACTAGCGGGACTTACAATGAGCAGTTCTTC.